The following is a T cell receptor beta chain sequence with its context. Its antigen is not yet known. There are no base qualities to consult, and no much larger clone falls within one base. Trimming costs V 2 bases and J 7 bases, and their ends lie 11 bases apart. The CDR3 numbers 13 residues from cysteine through phenylalanine. Here the CDR3 DNA is all that survives: 39 bases in frame from base 1. CDR1 MNHEY and CDR2 SMNVEV are derived from the germline V gene (reference sequence). Library preparation employed the immunoSEQ multiplex PCR assay. The multiplex PCR relied on a mix of 60 forward primers for TCR Vbeta segments and 13 reverse primers for TCR Jbeta segments. The CDR3 region of rearranged TCR beta genes was amplified from genomic DNA with a multiplex PCR assay. On the Illumina HiSeq System, the amplified TCR beta libraries were sequenced as 87-base-pair reads. In the paper's pipeline: Across the 700 or so repertoires, a later analysis counted 78 million or so unique TCR beta chains, roughly 11 million of which were shared by at least two donors. A nearest-neighbor algorithm error-corrected the raw reads and collapsed the reads into unique sequences, merging closely related sequences to remove PCR and sequencing errors. CDR3 sequences were aligned to IMGT reference sequences to assign V, D and J gene segments. For a sequence to be retained, a match of at least six nucleotides was required to both a V gene segment and a J gene segment. Rearrangements were called productive when the CDR3 lacked stop codons and stayed in frame with V and J; all others were non-productive. Following IMGT convention, CDR3 was defined as the stretch from the second conserved V-encoded cysteine up to the conserved J-encoded phenylalanine. In an earlier analysis of approximately 590 of the donors, sequences lacking an unambiguous match to a single V gene segment were excluded. In an earlier analysis of 587 of the donors, V segments were called functional above 56.7% productive rearrangements and were called segregating when the between-donor standard deviation exceeded 5%. A statistical classification framework was built for diagnosing cytomegalovirus status from the catalog of TCR beta chain sequences. A later analysis assigned V and J genes by comparing TCR nucleotide sequences with IMGT/GENE-DB human TR gene sequences. A later analysis assigned CDR3 sequences and most-parsimonious VDJ recombination scenarios with the TCRdist pipeline. A later analysis defined each TCR beta chain by its CDR3 amino acid sequence plus V-gene family, and excluded reads lacking a unique V-gene family. As a way to deal with suspected cross-contamination and a sequencing artifact, a later analysis dropped 640 or so nucleotide sequences that were highly shared and had low generation probability. In a later analysis, a clonal expansion index was calculated for each public chain from normalized within-repertoire ranks of inferred template counts. A later analysis computed generation probabilities with a VDJ recombination model fitted to out-of-frame rearrangements, and checked the results against IGoR. In a later analysis, TCR-TCR, TCR-HLA and TCR-CMV co-occurrence was scored with hypergeometric tests, and a repertoire-size bias correction was applied to TCR pairs. In a later analysis, false discovery rates were estimated by permuting HLA or CMV assignments 20 times. In a later analysis, co-occurring TCRs were grouped using DBSCAN, and TCRdist sequence similarity was added for clustering within HLA-allele-positive subsets. For co-occurrence clustering, repertoires with fewer than 30,000 or more than 120,000 public chains were excluded, along with roughly five repertoires with anomalous nucleotide sharing. TCRdb re-hosts the immuneACCESS table, in-frame sequences only. Its copies lack some clones; in the studies checked, an unresolved V gene accounts for under half of them, and the cause for the rest is not known. Clone size and V and J calls were adopted from that table, with D and trimming inferred from the DNA. The sample has over 100,000 clones on record, 70% of them singletons. Together, the top ten hold roughly 10% of the sample.

The data belong to a study of cytomegalovirus exposure and HLA in healthy donors (TCRdb year 2017). In terms of the full investigation: An earlier analysis of roughly 500 of the donors reported around 280 Gb of sequence data and about 120 million unique TCR beta sequences obtained from about 180 million T cells. In the later analysis, no new phenotypic data were used to find candidate immune exposures; instead, reliance was placed on TCR beta sequences and their occurrence across donors. A separate validation cohort of over a hundred different subjects was used in addition to the approximately 700-subject first cohort. The genetic ancestry cluster associated with self-reported Caucasian donors included 81% of the roughly 360 genotyped donors. Both class I and class II loci were covered by HLA typing, at four-digit resolution. About 300 gigabases of sequencing data and approximately 85 million unique TCR sequences were included in an early release covering over 600 HLA-typed donors. High-throughput TCR immunosequencing, statistical association of individual TCRs with disease status, and machine learning were combined to predict cytomegalovirus infection status. On average, around 200,000 unique TCR beta nucleotide sequences were sequenced per donor among a few hundred genotyped donors of the cohort, with 15% to 20% of those sequences being non-productive. Several DR-DQ haplotypes were handled as single units for association and clustering because linkage in the cohort was strong. All discovery cohort repertoires had been generated on a single sequencing platform. A later genetic analysis used genome-wide SNP genotypes for about 55% of the 666 donors, treating that subset as a discovery cohort. Using immunosequencing, the study profiled T cell repertoires from approximately 700 subjects and related those repertoires to cytomegalovirus serostatus. A later analysis re-analyzed previously published TCR beta repertoires from about 730 donors and added high-resolution HLA genotyping to study TCR occurrence patterns. The number of typed donors differed by locus: about 620-640 for A, B, C, DRB1 and DQB1; 522 for DQA1; 606 for DPA1; and roughly 470 for DPB1. Alongside the repertoire data, information on donor age, sex, ethnicity and CMV serostatus was compiled. An earlier analysis of 500 to 750 of the donors applied high-throughput TCR beta sequencing to assess whether each TCR beta V gene segment acted as functional or pseudogenic. The study aimed to test whether cataloging public T cell receptors could reveal signatures of past pathogen exposure.

The cohort comprised some 680 healthy bone marrow donors. At the time of sampling, all cohort members were nominally healthy, though unrecorded immune exposures were likely present. The donor tested CMV seropositive and was one of the 289 seropositive cohort members. A peripheral blood sample was provided by each donor, and peripheral blood mononuclear cells were used for TCR beta sequencing. The Qiagen DNeasy Blood Extraction Kit was used to extract genomic DNA from the blood cell samples. Broader findings and caveats from the paper: Roughly uniform sequencing depth across donors was assumed in presence/absence analyses, although this assumption may not hold. While some public TCRs were present in many individuals, most TCR sequences turned up only very rarely across donors. The study listed around 160 TCR beta chains as associated with cytomegalovirus. The classifier was reported to diagnose cytomegalovirus status with high specificity and sensitivity in both the original and validation cohorts. The earlier analysis of fewer than 750 of the donors excluded approximately 15 rarely observed V segments, including chromosome 9 orphons, because counts were too low. Correlated functional status among segregating V segments might be attributable to linkage disequilibrium, but an unknown experimental factor could not be ruled out. A further reported finding was that TCR beta sequences accurately predicted the HLA-A and HLA-B alleles for most subjects in the first cohort. A later genetic analysis reported fewer N-insertions in productive TCRs among donors in an Asian-associated ancestry cluster than the 666-donor mean. In a later analysis, TCR association rates were found to vary across HLA loci, with the most associated TCRs seen for DRB1 alleles and the fewest for HLA-C alleles. In vitro tests confirmed that a few of the cytomegalovirus-associated TCR beta chains recognize cytomegalovirus antigens. Several of the top co-occurrence clusters appeared to be linked to parvovirus B19, influenza, CMV and Epstein-Barr virus, according to a later analysis. A later analysis found that HLA-associated TCR beta chains were more clonally expanded and had lower generation probabilities than equally common non-associated chains. In a later genetic analysis, a missense DCLRE1C variant was associated with V-gene and J-gene trimming of TCR beta chains, and the association was replicated in an independent cohort. Most CMV-associated TCR beta chains appeared to be HLA-restricted in a later analysis, and the HLA associations seemed to be driven largely by CMV exposure. Because HLA typing was unavailable for some donors at each locus, only the typed subset was used in association tests. Because the 87-base-pair reads could not distinguish some IMGT-functional V segments, including TRBV6-2 and TRBV6-3, those segments were excluded. Immune exposure information for the cohort was limited to CMV serostatus. Specific HLA alleles were associated with 16,951 TCR beta sequences at a false discovery rate of 0.05 in a later analysis. In an earlier analysis of a few hundred of the donors, most TCR beta V segments were observed in productive rearrangements about 87% or about 30% of the time, broadly matching IMGT annotations. The authors suggested that the approach could potentially be extended to other disease states and immunological phenotypes. Assigning TCR associations to individual alleles was difficult when HLA alleles, especially DR and DQ, strongly co-occurred. In this cohort, only TCR beta chains were sequenced, and detectable features were limited by the absence of alpha or paired-chain data. A cluster of highly shared sequence variants was judged likely to be a technical artifact of the sequencing pipeline.

The sequenced sample was PBMCs. The sequence derives from a man between 25 and 39 years old in good health and CMV-seropositive. Recombination connected TRBV27 to TRBJ1-1; a tentative D match to TRBD1 spans 5 bases. The CDR3 corresponds to CASSLQGPGEAFF. The nucleotide sequence is given as TGTGCCAGCAGTTTACAGGGCCCGGGTGAAGCTTTCTTT.